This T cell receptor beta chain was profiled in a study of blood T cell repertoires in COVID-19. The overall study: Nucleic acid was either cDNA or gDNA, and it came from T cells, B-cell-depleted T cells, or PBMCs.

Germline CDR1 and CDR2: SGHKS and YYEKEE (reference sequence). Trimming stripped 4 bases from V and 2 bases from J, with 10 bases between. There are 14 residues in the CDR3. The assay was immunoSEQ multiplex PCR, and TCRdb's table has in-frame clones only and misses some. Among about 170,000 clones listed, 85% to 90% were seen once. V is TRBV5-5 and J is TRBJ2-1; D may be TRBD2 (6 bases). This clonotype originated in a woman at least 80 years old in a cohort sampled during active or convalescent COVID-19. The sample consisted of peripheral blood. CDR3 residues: CASSLGLTYNEQFF. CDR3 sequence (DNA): TGTGCCAGCAGCCTGGGACTCACCTACAATGAGCAGTTCTTC.